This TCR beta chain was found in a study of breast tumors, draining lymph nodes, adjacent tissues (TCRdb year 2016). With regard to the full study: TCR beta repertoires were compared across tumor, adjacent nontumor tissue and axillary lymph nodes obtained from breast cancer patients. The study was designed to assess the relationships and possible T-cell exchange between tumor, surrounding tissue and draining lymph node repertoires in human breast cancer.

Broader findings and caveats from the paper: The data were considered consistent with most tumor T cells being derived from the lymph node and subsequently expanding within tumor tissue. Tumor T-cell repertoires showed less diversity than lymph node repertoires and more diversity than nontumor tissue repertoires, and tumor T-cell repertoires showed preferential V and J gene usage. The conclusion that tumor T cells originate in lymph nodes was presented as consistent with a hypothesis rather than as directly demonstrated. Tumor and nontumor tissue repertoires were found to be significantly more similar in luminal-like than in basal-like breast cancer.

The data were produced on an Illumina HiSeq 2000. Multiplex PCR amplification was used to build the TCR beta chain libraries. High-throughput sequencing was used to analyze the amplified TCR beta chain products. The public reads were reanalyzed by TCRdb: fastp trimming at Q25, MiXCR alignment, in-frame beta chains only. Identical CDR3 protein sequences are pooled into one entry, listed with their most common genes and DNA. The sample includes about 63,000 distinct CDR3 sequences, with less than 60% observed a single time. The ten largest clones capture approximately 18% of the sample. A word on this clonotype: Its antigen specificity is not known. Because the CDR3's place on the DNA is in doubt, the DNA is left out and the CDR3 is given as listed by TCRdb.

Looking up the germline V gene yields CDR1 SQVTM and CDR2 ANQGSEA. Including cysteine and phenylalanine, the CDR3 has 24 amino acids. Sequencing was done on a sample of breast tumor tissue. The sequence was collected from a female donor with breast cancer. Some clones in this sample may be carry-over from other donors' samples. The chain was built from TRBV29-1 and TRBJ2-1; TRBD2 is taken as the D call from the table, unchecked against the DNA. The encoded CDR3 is CSAEDSSIYLCSVVYYLGEDEQFF.